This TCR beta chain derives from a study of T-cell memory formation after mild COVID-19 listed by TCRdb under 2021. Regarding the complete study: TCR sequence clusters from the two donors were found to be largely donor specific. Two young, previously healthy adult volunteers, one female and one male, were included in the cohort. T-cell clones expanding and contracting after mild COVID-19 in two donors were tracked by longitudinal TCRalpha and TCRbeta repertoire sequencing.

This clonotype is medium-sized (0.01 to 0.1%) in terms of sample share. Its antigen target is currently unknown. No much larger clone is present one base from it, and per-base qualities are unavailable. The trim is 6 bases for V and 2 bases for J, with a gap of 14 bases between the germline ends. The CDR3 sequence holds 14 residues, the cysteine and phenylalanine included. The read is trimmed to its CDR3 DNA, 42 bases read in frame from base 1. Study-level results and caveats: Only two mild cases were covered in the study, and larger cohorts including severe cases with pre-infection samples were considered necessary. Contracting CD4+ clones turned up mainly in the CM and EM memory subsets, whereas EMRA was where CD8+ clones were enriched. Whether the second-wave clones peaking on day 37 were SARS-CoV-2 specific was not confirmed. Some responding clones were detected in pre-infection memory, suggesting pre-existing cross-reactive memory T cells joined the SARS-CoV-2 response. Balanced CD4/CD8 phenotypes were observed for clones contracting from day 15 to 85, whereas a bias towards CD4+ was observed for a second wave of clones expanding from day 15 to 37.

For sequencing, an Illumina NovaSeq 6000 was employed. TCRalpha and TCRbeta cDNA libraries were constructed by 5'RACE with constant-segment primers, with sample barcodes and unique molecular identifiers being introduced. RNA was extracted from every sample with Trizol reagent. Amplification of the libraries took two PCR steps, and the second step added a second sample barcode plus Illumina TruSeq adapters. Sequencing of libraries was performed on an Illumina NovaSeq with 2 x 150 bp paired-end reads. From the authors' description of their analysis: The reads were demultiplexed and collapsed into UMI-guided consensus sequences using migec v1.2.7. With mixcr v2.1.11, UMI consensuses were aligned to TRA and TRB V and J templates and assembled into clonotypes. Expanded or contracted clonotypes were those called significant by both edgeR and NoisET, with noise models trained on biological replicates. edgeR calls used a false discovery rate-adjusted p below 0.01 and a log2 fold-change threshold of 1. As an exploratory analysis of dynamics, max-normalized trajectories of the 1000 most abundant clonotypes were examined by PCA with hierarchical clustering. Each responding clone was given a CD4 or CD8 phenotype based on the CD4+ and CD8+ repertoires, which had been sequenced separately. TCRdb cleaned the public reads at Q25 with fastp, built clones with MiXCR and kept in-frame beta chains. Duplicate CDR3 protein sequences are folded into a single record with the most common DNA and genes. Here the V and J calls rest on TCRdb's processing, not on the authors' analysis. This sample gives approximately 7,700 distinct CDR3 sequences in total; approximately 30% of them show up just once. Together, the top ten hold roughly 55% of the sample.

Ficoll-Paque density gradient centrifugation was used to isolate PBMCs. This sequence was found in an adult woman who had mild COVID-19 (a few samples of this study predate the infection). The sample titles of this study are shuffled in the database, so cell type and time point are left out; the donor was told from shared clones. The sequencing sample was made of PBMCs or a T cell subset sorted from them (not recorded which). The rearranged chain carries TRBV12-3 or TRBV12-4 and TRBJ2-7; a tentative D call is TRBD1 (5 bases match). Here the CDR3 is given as CASRDGIGAYEQYF. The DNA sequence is TGTGCCAGCAGAGACGGTATAGGGGCCTACGAGCAGTACTTC.